The 9 T cell receptor beta chains below were found in one sample sequenced in a study of PD-1 blockade in classical Hodgkin lymphoma. Time point defined: cycle 4 day 1 (C4D1), after around six weeks of nivolumab. No patient escaped relapse after autologous stem cell transplantation, and brentuximab vedotin exposure varied. Using immunoSEQ multiplex PCR, the repertoire was profiled, and TCRdb retains in-frame clones only, with some absent. The profile covers some 24,000 clones, with about 72% appearing a single time and roughly 27% taken by the ten largest. This specimen was peripheral blood mononuclear cells (PBMCs), taken before the fourth cycle of nivolumab. These receptors all come from a human donor with classical Hodgkin lymphoma.

The chain is built from TRBV11-2 and TRBJ2-7; tentative D call: TRBD2 (7 bases). Looked up from germline, CDR1 is SGHAT and CDR2 is FQNNGV. The CDR3 consists of 16 residues. Trimming stripped 5 bases from V and 2 bases from J, with 19 bases between. CDR3 DNA: TGTGCCAGCAGCCCCGGTCCACGGGGGGCAACCTACGAGCAGTACTTC. Encoded protein: CASSPGPRGATYEQYF.

This clone came up many times. This chain links TRBV6-1 with TRBJ1-6; D is ambiguous. Germline lookup yields CDR1 MNHNS and CDR2 SASEGT. The CDR3 sequence is 12 residues long. The V end lost 3 bases, the J end lost 3 bases, and 0 bases lay between the germline ends. The CDR3 here is CASSDYNSPLHF. The DNA for the CDR3 is TGTGCCAGCAGTGACTATAATTCACCCCTCCACTTT.

This clone was detected once. The rearrangement joins TRBV5-4 to TRBJ2-1; TRBD1 is a possible D gene (6 bases). Germline V CDR1 and CDR2: SGHNT, YYREEE (reference sequence). Trimming cost V 2 bases and J 1 base, with 10 bases left between them. This CDR3 has 15 amino acids. Written as DNA, the CDR3 is TGTGCCAGCAGCTTCATGACAGGTTCCTACAATGAGCAGTTCTTC. It yields the protein CASSFMTGSYNEQFF.

The chain couples TRBV10-2 to TRBJ1-2; no clear D. The CDR3 runs to 15 residues. V was trimmed by 0 bases and J by 2 bases, leaving 10 bases between them. Germline CDR1 and CDR2: WSHSY and SAAADI. The CDR3 protein is CASSESIWANYGYTF. The DNA of the CDR3 is TGCGCCAGCAGTGAGTCAATCTGGGCGAACTATGGCTACACCTTC.

This clone was picked up a small number of times. The chain joins TRBV6-5 to TRBJ1-1; D is unclear. CDR1 and CDR2 (germline): MNHEY, SVGAGI. Trimming took 4 bases from V and 3 from J, leaving 3 bases between them. The CDR3 is 11 amino acids. The DNA for the CDR3 is TGTGCCAGCAGTTGTGACACTGAAGCTTTCTTT. Translated: CASSCDTEAFF.

This sequence joins TRBV6-5 and TRBJ1-2; 7 nucleotides align to TRBD1. Germline CDR1 reads MNHEY; CDR2 reads SVGAGI. V was clipped by 5 bases and J by 1 base; unmatched bases: 7. The CDR3 runs to 15 residues. The CDR3: CASSQGQDNNYGYTF. DNA for the CDR3: TGTGCCAGCAGTCAAGGACAGGATAATAACTATGGCTACACCTTC.

This sequence joins TRBV28 and TRBJ2-7; D not certain. With 8 bases removed from V and 3 bases from J, the gap between germline ends came to 8 bases. The germline CDR1 and CDR2 sequences are MDHEN and SYDVKM. The CDR3 totals 11 residues. For the CDR3, the DNA is TGTGCCAGCTACAATCGCTACGAGCAGTACTTC. Translation gives CASYNRYEQYF.

This clone was counted between two and nine times. The V gene is TRBV7-2, the J gene TRBJ2-7; D is perhaps TRBD1 (6 bases). Per the germline V gene, CDR1 is SGHTA and CDR2 is FQGNSA. The CDR3 is 14 amino acids. V was clipped by 1 base and J by 4 bases, with 11 bases between them. The CDR3 bases are TGTGCCAGCAGCTTAGGAATAGGGGGTTACGAGCAGTACTTC. Its translation: CASSLGIGGYEQYF.

This chain joins TRBV10-1 and TRBJ1-6; D ambiguous. This CDR3 comprises 18 residues. V lost 3 bases, J lost 2 bases, and 17 bases lay in between. Germline assignment: CDR1 WNHNN and CDR2 SYGVQD (reference sequence). This CDR3 is CASSDLLHPHPYNSPLHF. The CDR3 DNA is TGCGCCAGCAGTGATCTTTTACACCCACACCCCTATAATTCACCCCTCCACTTT.